This T cell receptor beta chain was recovered during a study of cytomegalovirus exposure and HLA in healthy donors. From the 120-subject validation cohort, which was separate from the roughly 700-subject first cohort, the donors were drawn. Trimming shortened V by 3 bases and J by 6 bases, and 9 bases separated the two germline ends. This CDR3 is built from 12 residues. In germline, CDR1 is SGHVS, CDR2 FNYEAQ. The repertoire was sequenced with immunoSEQ multiplex PCR; TCRdb's copy has only in-frame clones and lacks some. Of about 200,000 clones listed, 88% are singletons. Sequenced: PBMCs. The J gene is TRBJ2-7, the V gene TRBV7-6, with D possibly matching TRBD1 (6 bases). The TCR sequence derives from a woman between 18 and 30 years old in good health and CMV-seronegative. The CDR3 DNA follows: TGTGCCAGCAGCTTTACAGGGTCCGAGCAGTACTTC. Translation gives CASSFTGSEQYF.